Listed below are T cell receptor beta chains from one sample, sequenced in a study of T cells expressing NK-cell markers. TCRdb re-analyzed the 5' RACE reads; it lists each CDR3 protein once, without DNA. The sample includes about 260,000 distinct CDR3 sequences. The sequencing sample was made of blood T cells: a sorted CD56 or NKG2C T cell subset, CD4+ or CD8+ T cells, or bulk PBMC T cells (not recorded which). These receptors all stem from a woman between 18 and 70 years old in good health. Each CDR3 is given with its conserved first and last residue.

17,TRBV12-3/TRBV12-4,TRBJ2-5,CASTQSSGGVYQETQYF
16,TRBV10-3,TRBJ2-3,CAIRGDSTPSTDTQYF
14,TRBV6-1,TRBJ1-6,CASKPVELSSPLHF
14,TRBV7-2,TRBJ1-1,CASSLVSGPTEAFF
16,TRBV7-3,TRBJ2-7,CASSLMGGGPSYEQYF
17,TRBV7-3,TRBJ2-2,CASSGGRGTDNTGELFF
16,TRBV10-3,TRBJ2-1,CAISDQGLAGGNEQFF
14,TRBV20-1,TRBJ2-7,CSARVGGSGGEQYF
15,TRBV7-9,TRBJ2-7,CASSSGREEFYEQYF
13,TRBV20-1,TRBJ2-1,CSALGVSYNEQFF
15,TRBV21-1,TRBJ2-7,CASSKSGADNYEQYF
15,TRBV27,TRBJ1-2,CASSSTRTGPYGYTF
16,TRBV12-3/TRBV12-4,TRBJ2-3,CASSLRGTDTTDTQYF
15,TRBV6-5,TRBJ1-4,CASSSKGASDEKLFF
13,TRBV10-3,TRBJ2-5,CAIGGQERETQYF
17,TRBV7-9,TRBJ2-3,CASSPGQLAGGVDTQYF
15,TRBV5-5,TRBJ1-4,CASSLAGSYNEKLFF
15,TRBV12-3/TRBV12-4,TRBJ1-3,CASRDGTSSGNTIYF
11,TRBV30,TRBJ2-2,CAGRNTGELFF
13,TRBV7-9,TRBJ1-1,CASSFGLSTEAFF
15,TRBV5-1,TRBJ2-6,CASNSQYSGANVLTF
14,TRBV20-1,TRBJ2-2,CSARGARSRGELFF
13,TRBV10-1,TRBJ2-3,CASSEIPTDTQYF
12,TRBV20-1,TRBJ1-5,CSARQSNQPQHF
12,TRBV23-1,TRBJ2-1,CASGTGNNEQFF
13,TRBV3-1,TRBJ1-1,CASSHRGWTEAFF
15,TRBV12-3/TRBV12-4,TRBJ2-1,CASSSGRGSYNEQFF
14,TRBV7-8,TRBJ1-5,CASSSGQPNQPQHF
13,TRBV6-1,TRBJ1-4,CASKTGADEKLFF
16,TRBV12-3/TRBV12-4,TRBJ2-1,CASSGLLAGGSNEQFF
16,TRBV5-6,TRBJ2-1,CASSLRSRGSYNEQFF
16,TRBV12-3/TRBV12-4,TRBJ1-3,CASSRRQDPSGNTIYF
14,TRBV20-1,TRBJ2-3,CSASGGASSDTQYF
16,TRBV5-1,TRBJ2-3,CASSHGTGRISDMQYF
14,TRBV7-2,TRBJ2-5,CASRPPRGQETQYF
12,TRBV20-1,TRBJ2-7,CSADGQVGEQYF
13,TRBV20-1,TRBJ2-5,CSAGDRGFETQYF
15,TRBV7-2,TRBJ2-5,CASSLATAGRETQYF
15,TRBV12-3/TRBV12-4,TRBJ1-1,CASRFGPIQNTEAFF
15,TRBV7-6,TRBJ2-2,CASSLQVGSVGELFF